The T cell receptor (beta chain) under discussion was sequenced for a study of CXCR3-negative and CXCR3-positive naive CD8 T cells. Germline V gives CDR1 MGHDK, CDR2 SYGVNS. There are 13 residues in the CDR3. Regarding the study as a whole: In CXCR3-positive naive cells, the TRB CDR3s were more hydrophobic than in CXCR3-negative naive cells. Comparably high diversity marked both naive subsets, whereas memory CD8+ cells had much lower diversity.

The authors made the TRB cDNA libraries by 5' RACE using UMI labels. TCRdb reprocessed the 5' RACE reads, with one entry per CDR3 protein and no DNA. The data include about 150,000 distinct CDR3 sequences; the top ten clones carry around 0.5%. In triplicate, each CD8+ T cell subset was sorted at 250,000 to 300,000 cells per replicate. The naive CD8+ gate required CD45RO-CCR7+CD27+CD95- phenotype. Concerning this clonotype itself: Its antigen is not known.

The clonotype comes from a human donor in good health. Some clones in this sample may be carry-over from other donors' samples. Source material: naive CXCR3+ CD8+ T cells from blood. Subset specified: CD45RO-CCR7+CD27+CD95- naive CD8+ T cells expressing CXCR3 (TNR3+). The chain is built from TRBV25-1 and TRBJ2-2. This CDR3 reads CASSEGRTGELFF.